This T cell receptor (beta chain) was observed in a study of Graves' ophthalmopathy and Graves' hyperthyroidism. PBMCs were isolated from an approximately 10 ml sample of fresh peripheral blood. CDR1 is MNHEY, CDR2 SVGEGT, per germline. V lost 4 bases and J 3 bases, leaving 13 bases between the germline ends. CDR3 length: 14 residues. Whole-study findings and limits: In blood appeared most of the expanded thyroid clonotypes whose frequency exceeded 0.001. Ophthalmopathy versus stable hyperthyroidism: 13-signature model gave around 90% sensitivity, 75% to 82% specificity.

This clonotype was counted a few times. Antigen: not known. Amplified material comprised TCR beta CDR3 regions derived from RNA transcripts. The library came from an HTBI-primed first-round RT-PCR and a second-round multiplex PCR. TCRdb redid the calling of the multiplex PCR reads with MiXCR, one entry per CDR3 protein. The sample lists roughly 350,000 distinct CDR3 sequences, 15% to 20% occurring once. The source material was peripheral blood. The sequence derives from an adult woman with stable Graves' hyperthyroidism. This sequence joins TRBV6-2 or TRBV6-3 and TRBJ2-7, with D possibly being TRBD1 (5 bases). This CDR3 is CASSSAGPLYEQYF. DNA for the CDR3: TGTGCCAGCAGTTCTGCAGGGCCCCTCTACGAGCAGTACTTC.